This TCR beta chain was found in a study of shared clonotypes between healthy human individuals. Concerning this clone: Its antigen is not known.

Profiling relied on immunoSEQ multiplex PCR, and the TCRdb table lists in-frame clones only, not all of them. The table has roughly 700,000 clones, 90% seen once. There were no recent acute infections or vaccinations among the donors, who were healthy HIV-negative adults. Germline V gives CDR1 SGHAT, CDR2 FQNNGV. The CDR3 covers 15 residues. V lost 2 bases and J lost 3, with 12 bases in between. Findings of the study overall: Clonotype sharing among donors likely depends on sequencing depth. Clonotype sharing across several donors was observed for around 5.1% of naive CD4 clonotypes. Shared clonotypes across all four donors exceeded non-shared ones in generation probability.

The sequence derives from a man younger than 35 in good health. Some clones in this sample may be carry-over from other donors' samples. The chain is built from TRBV11-2 and TRBJ2-3; no clear D. Input material: memory CD8+ T cells from PBMCs. Stated subset: CD45RO+ cells pooled with CCR7-negative TemRA cells. CDR3: CASSLSLWSTDTQYF. CDR3 nucleotides: TGTGCCAGCAGCTTATCGCTTTGGTCGACAGATACGCAGTATTTT.